Following are 3 T cell receptor beta chains from one sample sequenced in a study of T-cell reconstitution after alpha-beta-depleted transplantation in children. TCRbeta library construction was performed incorporating unique molecular identifiers. TCRdb re-called the PCR reads through MiXCR, storing one row per CDR3 protein. The sample shows some 200,000 distinct CDR3 sequences, roughly 8.1% of them seen only once. This specimen was PBMCs, mostly from graft donor cells, taken 360 days after TCRalphabeta/CD19-depleted stem cell transplant. The receptors stem from a male patient between 2 and 10 years old who had a stem cell transplant for acute myeloid leukemia, so the T cells may come from the graft donor.

In its sample, this clonotype was seen a few times. The rearrangement uses TRBV25-1 and TRBJ1-4; D possibly corresponds to TRBD1 (5 bases). Germline V CDR1 and CDR2: MGHDK, SYGVNS. V was clipped by 3 bases and J by 7 bases, with 18 bases between them. The CDR3 totals 16 residues. The CDR3 loop reads CASSDLEAHGGEKLFF. In DNA form, the CDR3 reads TGTGCCAGCAGTGATCTCGAGGCCCATGGGGGTGAAAAACTGTTTTTT.

This chain uses TRBV11-1 with TRBJ2-2, with D possibly TRBD2 on 5 matching bases. The CDR3 is 13 residues long. Trimming stripped 5 bases from V and 4 bases from J, with 8 bases between. CDR1 and CDR2 from the germline V gene are SGHAT and FQDESV (reference sequence). CDR3 nucleotides: TGTGCCAGCAGCCAGACTACCACCGGGGAGCTGTTTTTT. Its protein product is CASSQTTTGELFF.

This clonotype came up a few times. The rearrangement joins TRBV12-3 or TRBV12-4 to TRBJ2-1; TRBD2 is a possible D gene (5 bases). Trimming shortened V by 2 bases and J by 4 bases, and 12 bases separated the two germline ends. CDR3 length: 15 amino acids. The CDR3 reads CASSLFGITYNEQFF. In DNA, the CDR3 is TGTGCCAGCAGTTTATTCGGGATTACTTACAATGAGCAGTTCTTC.